This TCR beta chain is from a study of T cell responses to AZD1222 COVID-19 vaccine (dated by TCRdb to 2020 to 2023). In the study overall: A total of 230 to 250 trial participants underwent TCR sequencing, of whom some 210 received two doses of AZD1222 and some 26 received two doses of the MenACWY control vaccine. Trial participants were enrolled by age into subgroups of 18-55, 56-69 and 70-plus years, and 148, 28 and 57 TCR-sequenced participants, respectively, were included in these subgroups.

Points on this clone: It lacks a known antigen. Base qualities are not provided; no much larger clone lies one nucleotide away.

Overall results and qualifications from the work: CD4 TCRs associated with the vaccine covered the entire spike protein, and the dominant responses were in regions 160-218 and 743-854. A significant rise in spike-specific TCR breadth and depth was observed after two AZD1222 doses relative to day 0 and relative to MenACWY recipients. Participants were mostly white British, with more females than males. The authors suggested clonal diversity may have been underestimated. Because no day 14 peak-response samples were available, the repertoires could be characterized only after the peak T cell response. Epitopes outside the regions mutated in the B.1.351 and B.1.1.7 variants were reportedly recognized by nearly half of the unique spike-specific TCRs. The 56-69-year group was small, and its depth increase did not reach significance, likely because of low power. Conclusions about previously exposed vaccinees are limited, since just 6 or 7 AZD1222 recipients were seropositive for SARS-CoV-2 at baseline.

The CDR3 regions of human TCRbeta chains were subjected to immunosequencing. As for the original processing: Repertoire TCRs were matched against a reference library of SARS-CoV-2-specific TCRs generated with the MIRA antigen-specificity platform. Breadth was defined as the fraction of unique TCRs that were SARS-CoV-2-associated. Depth was defined as the fraction of total T cells that were SARS-CoV-2-associated. Using the MIRA data, every spike-specific TCR was mapped to the spike region that the TCR reacted to and assigned to either a CD4 or a CD8 class. Log10-transformed breadth and depth values were compared by one-way ANOVA with Sidak's multiple comparisons tests. The table was pulled from immuneACCESS by TCRdb, which kept in-frame rearrangements only. Such tables lose some clones; where checked, under half of the loss comes from unresolved V genes, and the rest has no known cause. V and J calls and clone size come straight from that table; D and trimming were deduced from the DNA. The sample table records 150,000 or so clones; over 80% of these occur just once. Of the sample, roughly 3.8% is held by the ten largest clones.

The meaning of the sample's time point label: about 28 days (+/-7) after the second vaccine dose. AZD1222 recipients given second doses at about 4 weeks or at about 12 weeks were pooled, since spike-specific TCR depth and breadth were not found to differ between the two schedules. The vaccinee samples were drawn from two UK trials, COV001 and COV002, one of which was a single-blind randomized controlled phase 2/3 trial testing AZD1222 (ChAdOx1 nCoV-19) in healthy adults. Trial participant PBMC samples were collected at day 0 and day 28 after the second dose for TCRbeta chain sequencing. According to the germline V gene, CDR1 reads SGHRS and CDR2 reads YFSETQ. Unmatched junction bases come to 6, with V trimmed by 0 bases and J by 6 bases. The CDR3, cysteine through phenylalanine, is 16 amino acids long. Here the CDR3 DNA is all that survives: 48 bases in frame from base 1.

The chain uses TRBV5-1 and TRBJ2-1; TRBD1 fits 10 bases in the junction. The source is an adult who received the AZD1222 COVID-19 vaccine. Sequenced here: peripheral blood, sampled 28 days after the second AZD1222 dose. In nucleotides, the sequence is TGCGCCAGCAGCTTGGTAGGGACAGGGGTGCTCAATGAGCAGTTCTTC. The translation is CASSLVGTGVLNEQFF.